Sequencing of this T cell receptor (beta chain) was carried out in a study of response to subunit inactivated influenza vaccine. Regarding the study as a whole: Authors suggested few new T cells are recruited by each seasonal influenza vaccination.

The V end lost 2 bases, the J end lost 0 bases, and 11 bases lay between the germline ends. Germline V CDR1 and CDR2: SQVTM, ANQGSEA. This CDR3 spans 15 amino acids. This clonotype has just a few counts. Its antigen is currently unknown. TCRdb re-called the RT-PCR reads through MiXCR, storing one row per CDR3 protein. The sample comprises fewer than 600,000 distinct CDR3 sequences, about 7.2% of which are singletons, and under 15% rests with the top ten. This chain uses TRBV29-1 with TRBJ2-1; D remains unclear. This TCR was sampled from a man aged 50 to 75 who received an inactivated influenza vaccine. Sequenced here: PBMCs from blood, sampled around 2 years after vaccination. The CDR3 DNA reads as TGCAGCGTTGAAATAAGCGATAGCTCCTACAATGAGCAGTTCTTC. This sequence encodes CSVEISDSSYNEQFF.